The 15 T cell receptor beta chains below all came from one sample that was sequenced in a study of blood T cell repertoires in COVID-19. This table comes from immunoSEQ multiplex PCR, and its TCRdb copy is limited to in-frame clones, with some not included. The sample shows about 83,000 clones, 70% to 90% of them seen only once. The material sequenced was peripheral blood. Source of these receptors: a man older than 75 with active or convalescent COVID-19.

The gene calls are TRBV6-5 and TRBJ2-1; TRBD2 matches 7 bases. The V segment lost 6 bases and the J segment 8 bases; nucleotides outside the gene matches: 10. Germline CDR1 is MNHEY and CDR2 is SVGAGI. The CDR3 length is 14 residues. As DNA, the CDR3 is TGTGCCAGCAGGGGCCTTTTCCGGGGGGATGAGCAGTTCTTC. As protein: CASRGLFRGDEQFF.

The chain uses TRBV7-2 and TRBJ1-5; 10 positions match TRBD1. Germline values: CDR1 SGHTA, CDR2 FQGNSA. J lost 5 bases, V lost 4 bases, and 14 bases had no gene match. The CDR3 runs 18 residues. The DNA for the CDR3 is TGTGCCAGCAGCTCCTCTCGTAGGGACAGGGGATTCGATCAGCCCCAGCATTTT. This codes for CASSSSRRDRGFDQPQHF.

The chain recombines TRBV3-1 (or the pseudogene TRBV3-2) with TRBJ2-3; 10 nucleotides agree with TRBD2. V shed 4 bases and J 6 bases; nucleotides not matched to a gene: 10. The germline gives CDR1 LGHDT, CDR2 YNNKEL (reference sequence). This CDR3 is 16 amino acids long. The CDR3 spells CASSPSGAGGPDTQYF. The CDR3 DNA is TGTGCCAGCAGCCCTAGTGGAGCGGGAGGGCCGGATACGCAGTATTTT.

V and J are TRBV11-3 and TRBJ2-5, with D possibly being TRBD1 (6 bases). V lost 6 bases and J 2 bases, leaving 10 bases between the germline ends. From germline, CDR1 is SGHNT and CDR2 YENEEA. CDR3 length equals 13 residues. DNA of the CDR3: TGTGCCAGCAGGGGACACTTACAAGAGACCCAGTACTTC. This gives the protein CASRGHLQETQYF. The entire variable domain, with the rest obtained from reference TRBV11-3 and TRBJ2-5, is as follows: EAGVVQSPRYKIIEKKQPVAFWCNPISGHNTLYWYLQNLGQGPELLIRYENEEAVDDSQLPKDRFSAERLKGVDSTLKIQPAELGDSAVYLCASRGHLQETQYFGPGTRLLVL.

The V and J genes are TRBV5-6 and TRBJ2-5; D is ambiguous. CDR1 and CDR2 from the germline V gene are SGHDT and YYEEEE. The CDR3 runs 11 residues. Trimming left V 4 bases short and J 1 base short, with 2 bases between. This CDR3 is CASSLQETQYF. The DNA of the CDR3 is TGTGCCAGCAGCCTCCAAGAGACCCAGTACTTC.

This chain connects TRBV11-3 to TRBJ2-3; 10 bases align to TRBD2. The CDR3 has 12 residues. The V gene's germline CDR1 is SGHNT and CDR2 YENEEA. The junction had 2 bases not matched to a gene; V was cut back by 6 bases and J by 8 bases. CDR3 in amino acids: CASRGTSATQYF. CDR3 bases: TGTGCCAGCAGGGGGACTAGCGCTACGCAGTATTTT. Complete variable domain (other parts from reference TRBV11-3 and TRBJ2-3): EAGVVQSPRYKIIEKKQPVAFWCNPISGHNTLYWYLQNLGQGPELLIRYENEEAVDDSQLPKDRFSAERLKGVDSTLKIQPAELGDSAVYLCASRGTSATQYFGPGTRLTVL.

V is TRBV24-1 and J is TRBJ2-5, with D tentatively TRBD2 (5 bases). The CDR3 spans 15 residues. V was cut by 9 bases and J by 0 bases, with 16 bases left in between. Germline CDR1 reads KGHDR; CDR2 reads SFDVKD. CDR3 sequence (DNA): TGTGCCACCCAAGCCAGCGGAGCCCACCAAGAGACCCAGTACTTC. It yields the protein CATQASGAHQETQYF.

This chain uses TRBV20-1 with TRBJ2-1; TRBD2 is a possible D gene (6 bases). Germline V lookup: CDR1 DFQATT, CDR2 SNEGSKA (reference sequence). The CDR3 consists of 14 residues. V shed 3 bases and J shed 7 bases, with 16 bases lying between them. The DNA of the CDR3 is TGCAGTGCTAGTCCTAGCGTTAAGGTTAATGAGCAGTTCTTC. Protein product: CSASPSVKVNEQFF.

V gene TRBV19 combines with J gene TRBJ2-3; no clear D. The CDR3 sequence is 17 residues long. Trimming removed 1 base at V and 6 bases at J, with 20 bases between. The germline V gene has CDR1 LNHDA and CDR2 SQIVND (reference sequence). CDR3 residues: CASSIGGRRSLADTQYF. The CDR3 coding sequence is TGTGCCAGTAGTATAGGAGGAAGGCGCTCGCTCGCCGATACGCAGTATTTT.

The rearrangement uses TRBV7-9 and TRBJ2-1; 9 bases map to TRBD2. The trim removed 5 bases at V and 2 bases at J, leaving 7 bases unmatched. Germline CDR1 SEHNR, CDR2 FQNEAQ (reference sequence). The CDR3 contains 16 residues. The CDR3 DNA is TGTGCCAGCAGCCCGGAGACTAGCGGTACCTACAATGAGCAGTTCTTC. Protein sequence: CASSPETSGTYNEQFF.

The chain employs TRBV9 and TRBJ1-2; 9 bases match TRBD1. CDR1 SGDLS and CDR2 YYNGEE come from the germline V gene. J gave up 8 bases and V 3 bases, and 5 bases lay outside the gene matches. The CDR3 sequence is 13 residues long. The CDR3 nucleotides read TGTGCCAGCAGCGCGGGACAGGGAAAAGGCTACACCTTC. This gives the protein CASSAGQGKGYTF.

The rearrangement joins TRBV18 to TRBJ2-1; TRBD2 matches 11 bases. The V gene end was trimmed by 6 bases and the J gene end by 7 bases; junction bases not matched to a gene: 5. Germline assignment: CDR1 KGHSH and CDR2 LQKENI. The CDR3 runs 14 residues. CDR3 residues: CASSPTSGSNEQFF. CDR3 coding DNA: TGTGCCAGCTCCCCTACTAGCGGGAGTAATGAGCAGTTCTTC.

The rearrangement links TRBV7-2 to TRBJ1-2; 12 bases are shared with TRBD1. The CDR3 length is 16 residues. Germline V CDR1 and CDR2: SGHTA, FQGNSA. V dropped 3 bases and J dropped 4; count of bases not matched to a gene: 6. The CDR3 spells CASSFGTGGPLYGYTF. Here the CDR3 DNA reads TGTGCCAGCAGCTTCGGGACAGGGGGCCCCCTCTATGGCTACACCTTC. Variable domain in full (rest from reference TRBV7-2 and TRBJ1-2): GAGVSQSPSNKVTEKGKDVELRCDPISGHTALYWYRQSLGQGLEFLIYFQGNSAPDKSGLPSDRFSAERTGGSVSTLTIQRTQQEDSAVYLCASSFGTGGPLYGYTFGSGTRLTVV.

The J gene is TRBJ1-5, the V gene TRBV7-9; no definite D call. The CDR3 totals 14 residues. CDR1 is SEHNR and CDR2 is FQNEAQ in the germline V gene (reference sequence). V was clipped by 1 base and J by 3 bases, with 7 bases between them. The CDR3 region is CASSLGGYNQPQHF. The CDR3, as DNA: TGTGCCAGCAGCTTAGGCGGATACAATCAGCCCCAGCATTTT.

This clone was detected only a few times. The chain joins TRBV5-1 to TRBJ1-2; the match to TRBD1 covers 8 bases. Germline loops: CDR1 SGHRS, CDR2 YFSETQ. The CDR3 is 14 amino acids. The V and J ends lost 4 bases and 4 bases, in that order; junction bases with no gene match: 6. CDR3 DNA: TGCGCCAGCAGCCTAGGGACAGGTCTCTATGGCTACACCTTC. This translates into CASSLGTGLYGYTF.